This TCR beta chain originates from a study of shared clonotypes between healthy human individuals (dated by TCRdb to 2019 to 2021). For context, the study as a whole: A few men and two women, aged 18 to 49 years, made up the cohort. Between about 0.8 and 9 billion PBMCs per donor were obtained by leukapheresis. Libraries were prepared and TCR repertoires were sequenced by different laboratories using diverse techniques, in order to increase sequencing depth and limit assay-specific biases. The study deeply sequenced blood TCR repertoires of five healthy adults to estimate repertoire size and the extent of clonotype sharing between individuals. For each donor, three plates each were used for CD4 naive and CD4 memory, two plates were used for CD8 naive, and one plate was used for CD8 memory.

Donors were healthy HIV-negative adults with no recently reported acute infections or vaccinations. Every donor was a Caucasian adult living in Nashville, Tennessee, USA. CD4+ T cells were enriched through magnetic negative selection, after which naive cells were positively selected on CD45RA and the remaining negative fraction served as the memory subset. After blood collection by leukapheresis, PBMCs were isolated using Ficoll-Histopaque density gradient centrifugation and then cryopreserved in the vapor phase of liquid nitrogen. Purity and quantity of every magnetically sorted T cell population were checked by analytical flow cytometry. Each sorted fraction had its genomic DNA isolated and then quantified by UV absorbance on a Nanodrop 2000c. The germline V gene encodes CDR1 SGHTA and CDR2 FQGNSA. Its CDR3 holds 14 amino acids, cysteine through phenylalanine. The sequence is cut down to CDR3 DNA, 42 bases in frame from base 1. Here V drops 0 bases and J drops 8 bases, and the junction holds 4 bases not matched to any gene.

Broader findings and caveats from the paper: Sampling was restricted to blood, and TCR repertoires in tissue are likely to differ from TCR repertoires in blood. Based on pairwise subsampling, the degree of clonotype sharing among donors was expected to be affected by sequencing depth. Even with the large sequencing depth, rarefaction of the sorted-subset datasets indicated that sequencing was incomplete. Sharing across a few donors was observed for roughly 5% of naive CD4, about 3.2% of naive CD8, around 2.5% of memory CD4, and roughly 0.4% of memory CD8 clonotypes. Estimated clonotype richness was generally larger for naive than for memory subsets. Compared with non-shared clonotypes, the clonotypes found in all four sorted-subset donors had higher generation probabilities. Because the study included a small number of donors, the genetic and exposure-history diversity represented was limited.

Concerning this clone itself: Its antigen is unknown. Base qualities are not recorded, but no much larger clone differs from it by a single base.

TCR CDR3 regions were amplified from genomic DNA by multiplex PCR using the deep immunoSEQ assay. Genomic DNA extracted from each cell subset was distributed evenly over all wells of several immunoSEQ 96-well plates, and each plate served as one replicate. For sorted subsets, 150 to 250 ng of genomic DNA, equivalent to some 33,000 T cell genomes, went into each replicate PCR. Purified libraries were quantified with a Qubit 3.0 fluorometer, sized on a Bioanalyzer 2100, and re-quantified with the KAPA Library Quantification kit. Every immunoSEQ 96-well plate was sequenced on a dedicated single-read 150-cycle Illumina NextSeq 550 flow cell. The original pipeline was this. Because the immunoSEQ output held only junctional sequences and lacked quality scores, the filtering could not match the filtering applied to full-length reads. To assign V/J genes and CDR3, sequences were annotated against IMGT germline references using PyIR, a Python wrapper for IgBLAST v1.9. Reads were removed for weak V/J assignments (E-value above 1e-6), missing CDR3, stop codons, out-of-frame junctions, or ambiguous translated residues. A V3J clonotype was defined by an identical inferred V gene, J gene, and CDR3 amino acid sequence. To compute the percentage overlap between repertoires, the number of shared unique clonotypes was divided by the size of the smaller repertoire. Richness of each repertoire was evaluated using RTK rarefaction, the Chao1 estimator, and Recon v2.1 estimates of unobserved clonotypes. Generation probabilities were computed with OLGA for all TCRbeta clonotypes obtained by the gDNA method from a handful of donors. TCRdb mirrors the immuneACCESS table, restricted to in-frame sequences. Some clones are absent from its copies; in checked studies, under half trace to an unresolved V gene, and the reason for the others is unknown. The V and J calls and clone size were taken over from that table, and D and trimming were inferred from the DNA. A total of about 670,000 clones appear in this sample, 60% to 80% of them only once. The ten largest make up approximately 1.8% of the sample.

Sequencing was done on a sample of memory CD4+ T cells sorted from blood. The label giving this sample's cell subset or site can be read as: CD45RA-negative fraction. The receptor was derived from a woman aged 25 to 39 in good health. This sequence uses TRBV7-2 and TRBJ2-1; 7 nucleotides in the junction match TRBD2. The DNA is TGTGCCAGCAGCTTAGCTCTGACTAGCTATGAGCAGTTCTTC. This is translated as CASSLALTSYEQFF.